Given below is one T cell receptor (beta chain) in context. The authors' processing: Counts of nucleated cells, estimated from reference gene primer amplification, were obtained. Clones were sequenced by immunoSEQ multiplex PCR, and TCRdb holds only the in-frame ones, with some missing. The V and J calls and clone size come from that table; D and trimming were worked out from the DNA. The sample has some 74,000 clones, approximately 83% seen once; the top ten hold over 40%. This record belongs to a study of blood T cell repertoires in COVID-19. At the level of the study: The United States, Italy and Spain were the sources of the acute and convalescent COVID-19 samples. PBMCs, B-cell-depleted T cells, or T cells provided the cDNA or gDNA that made up the material.

The CDR3 is 15 residues long. The V gene lost 5 bases and the J gene lost 5 bases, with 16 bases spanning the gap. Germline V lookup: CDR1 MDHEN, CDR2 SYDVKM. Material: peripheral blood. The rearrangement links TRBV28 to TRBJ1-5; possibly TRBD1 for D (5 bases). This TCR derives from a man at least 80 years old with acute or convalescent COVID-19. The CDR3 loop reads CASSVFSGMDQPQHF. In nucleotides, the CDR3 is TGTGCCAGCAGTGTATTCTCAGGGATGGATCAGCCCCAGCATTTT.